The clone carrying this TCR beta chain was detected many times. The antigen remains unidentified. These data belong to a study of Graves' ophthalmopathy and Graves' hyperthyroidism. Overall study results and limits: Most thyroid clonotypes with frequency above 0.001 were detected in blood too.

Amplification of the TCR beta CDR3 regions used RNA transcripts (as template). Following a first-round RT-PCR that used HTBI primers, a second-round multiplex PCR was carried out. TCRdb re-called the multiplex PCR reads through MiXCR, storing one row per CDR3 protein. The sample has about 400,000 distinct CDR3 sequences; about a sixth are singletons. The TCR comes from a woman aged 18 to 35 with Graves' ophthalmopathy. Specimen: peripheral blood.

As DNA, the CDR3 is TGCAGCGCCGACTCCGGGACAGGGGGCGATGGCGGGGAGCTGTTTTTT. Translating gives CSADSGTGGDGGELFF. The gene calls are TRBV29-1 and TRBJ2-2; 12 bases map to TRBD1. CDR1 and CDR2 from the germline V gene are SQVTM and ANQGSEA. V lost 7 bases, J lost 7 bases, and 13 bases stayed unmatched. The CDR3 consists of 16 residues.